Listed below are T cell receptor beta chains from one sample, sequenced in a study of cytomegalovirus exposure and HLA in healthy donors. The assay was immunoSEQ multiplex PCR, and TCRdb's table has in-frame clones only and misses some. The sample totals 220,000 or so clones. Sequenced input: PBMCs. These receptors all come from a girl aged 2-10 years in good health and CMV-seropositive. The CDR3 runs from the conserved cysteine through the conserved F or W. D genes are given only for firm matches.

j_call d_call v_call cdr3_aa cdr3_nt
TRBJ2-1 TRBD2 TRBV7-2 CASSLVAGGRAQNEQFF TGTGCCAGCAGCTTAGTGGCGGGAGGGAGGGCCCAAAATGAGCAGTTCTTC
TRBJ2-3 . TRBV13 CASSLGLADTQYF TGTGCCAGCAGCTTAGGTCTTGCGGATACGCAGTATTTT
TRBJ1-1 TRBD1 TRBV6-5 CASMRAGGTEAFF TGTGCCAGCATGAGGGCAGGGGGAACTGAAGCTTTCTTT
TRBJ2-7 TRBD2 TRBV7-2 CASSPAGGRVGEQYF TGTGCCAGCAGCCCGGCGGGCGGGAGGGTTGGGGAGCAGTACTTC
TRBJ2-2 . TRBV7-6 CASSPPAGNTGELFF TGTGCCAGCAGCCCTCCAGCGGGCAACACCGGGGAGCTGTTTTTT
TRBJ2-7 TRBD2 TRBV10-2 CASSLELAGGSYEQYF TGCGCCAGCAGTCTGGAACTAGCGGGAGGTTCCTACGAGCAGTACTTC
TRBJ2-1 TRBD2 TRBV6-6 CASSSSGTSGRVKQFF TGTGCCAGCAGTTCTTCCGGGACTAGCGGGAGGGTTAAGCAGTTCTTC
TRBJ1-2 TRBD1 TRBV6-5 CASRSGQVGFDF TGTGCCAGCAGGTCGGGACAGGTCGGTTTCGACTTC
TRBJ2-2 TRBD2 TRBV9 CASSVSSSGRSEVTLTGELFF TGTGCCAGCAGCGTCTCCTCTAGCGGGAGATCCGAAGTTACTTTAACCGGGGAGCTGTTTTTT
TRBJ1-6 . TRBV30 CAWRGTVSSYNSPLHF TGTGCCTGGAGGGGGACTGTGAGCTCCTATAATTCACCCCTCCACTTT
TRBJ2-2 . TRBV2 CASGAIRSNTGELFF TGTGCCAGCGGGGCGATACGCTCGAACACCGGGGAGCTGTTTTTT
TRBJ2-7 TRBD2 TRBV23-1 CASSRYGLAGGSYEQYF TGCGCCAGCAGTCGATACGGACTAGCGGGAGGTTCCTACGAGCAGTACTTC
TRBJ2-7 . TRBV4-2 CASSQVGSGNLWFEQYF TGTGCCAGCAGCCAAGTGGGTAGCGGTAACCTGTGGTTCGAGCAGTACTTC
TRBJ2-3 TRBD2 TRBV19 CASTPTSGRGTDTQYF TGTGCCAGTACCCCGACTAGCGGGAGAGGCACAGATACGCAGTATTTT
TRBJ2-2 TRBD1 TRBV7-8 CASSRDLGTGGIGELFF TGTGCCAGCAGCCGAGACTTAGGGACAGGGGGAATCGGGGAGCTGTTTTTT
TRBJ2-7 . TRBV19 CASRPQGRKTYEQYF TGTGCCAGTAGACCACAGGGGAGGAAAACCTACGAGCAGTACTTC
TRBJ2-2 TRBD1 TRBV28 CASSSGQVATGELFF TGTGCCAGCAGTTCCGGACAGGTAGCAACCGGGGAGCTGTTTTTT
TRBJ2-5 . TRBV5-1 CASSLRLGGQETQYF TGCGCCAGCAGCTTGCGACTTGGGGGGCAAGAGACCCAGTACTTC
TRBJ2-5 . TRBV6-1 CASSEGAAQEQYF TGTGCCAGCAGTGAAGGGGCCGCCCAAGAGCAGTACTTC
TRBJ2-1 . TRBV7-3 CASSPSAEYNEQFF TGTGCCAGCAGCCCTAGCGCTGAATACAATGAGCAGTTCTTC
TRBJ2-7 TRBD2 TRBV5-1 CASSWGLAGGPHEQYF TGCGCCAGCAGCTGGGGACTAGCGGGAGGGCCCCACGAGCAGTACTTC
TRBJ2-4 . TRBV29-1 CSLTEGENIQYF TGCAGCCTAACCGAGGGGGAGAACATTCAGTACTTC
TRBJ2-7 TRBD2 TRBV7-9 CASSGGLAAYEQYF TGTGCCAGCAGCGGTGGACTAGCGGCGTACGAGCAGTACTTC